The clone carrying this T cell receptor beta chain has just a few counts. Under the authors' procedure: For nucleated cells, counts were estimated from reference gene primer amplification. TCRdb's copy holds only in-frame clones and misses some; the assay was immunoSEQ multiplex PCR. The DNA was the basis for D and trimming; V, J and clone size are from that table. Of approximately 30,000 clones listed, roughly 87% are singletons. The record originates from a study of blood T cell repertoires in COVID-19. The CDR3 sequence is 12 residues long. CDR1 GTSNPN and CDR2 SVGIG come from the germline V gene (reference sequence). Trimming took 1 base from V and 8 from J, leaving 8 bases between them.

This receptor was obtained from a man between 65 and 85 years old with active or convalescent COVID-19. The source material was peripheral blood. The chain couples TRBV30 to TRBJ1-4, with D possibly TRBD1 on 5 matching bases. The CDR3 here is CAWSGGDEKLFF. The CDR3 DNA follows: TGTGCCTGGAGTGGGGGGGACGAAAAACTGTTTTTT.